Each of the 9 T cell receptor beta chains below was sequenced from the same sample in a study of T cell repertoires in aging, cancer and after chemotherapy. Rearranged V-D-J TRB sequences were amplified with a mixed TRB-A/B primer pool. TCRdb re-analysed the multiplex PCR reads in MiXCR, keeping a single row per CDR3 protein. The sample has roughly 7,500 distinct CDR3 sequences, approximately 31% seen once. Amplification of TCR beta used genomic DNA extracted from peripheral blood. The material sequenced was blood. These receptors were taken from a human donor with a blood cancer.

CDR3: CASRPTGASEKLFF. Written as DNA, the CDR3 is TGTGCCAGTAGACCGACAGGGGCGAGTGAAAAACTGTTTTTT. The gene calls are TRBV19 and TRBJ1-4; 8 nucleotides agree with TRBD1. Germline CDR1 and CDR2: LNHDA and SQIVND (reference sequence). Trimming took 6 bases from V and 7 from J; bases not matched to a gene: 7. The length of the CDR3 is 14 residues.

By share, this clonotype counts as medium-sized. This sequence joins TRBV6-6 and TRBJ2-1; 12 nucleotides line up with TRBD2. Germline CDR1 reads MNHNY; CDR2 reads SVGAGI (reference sequence). The V and J ends lost 5 bases and 7 bases, in that order; junction bases with no gene match: 9. The CDR3 is 16 residues long. The CDR3 reads CASSLSSGGASNEQFF. The CDR3 DNA sequence: TGTGCCAGCAGTCTCTCTAGCGGGGGGGCCAGTAATGAGCAGTTCTTC.

In its sample, this clonotype ranks as medium-sized. This chain connects TRBV19 to TRBJ1-4, with D possibly being TRBD1 (5 bases). CDR3 length: 15 residues. Trimming took off 5 bases at V and 4 bases at J, with 14 bases between the two ends. Germline V lookup: CDR1 LNHDA, CDR2 SQIVND (reference sequence). The CDR3 nucleotides are TGTGCCAGTAGTGGCTGGGACGTAGGTAATGAAAAACTGTTTTTT. Its translation is CASSGWDVGNEKLFF. The variable domain in full, completed from reference TRBV19 and TRBJ1-4, reads DGGITQSPKYLFRKEGQNVTLSCEQNLNHDAMYWYRQDPGQGLRLIYYSQIVNDFQKGDIAEGYSVSREKKESFPLTVTSAQKNPTAFYLCASSGWDVGNEKLFFGSGTQLSVL.

The CDR3 reads CASSLNRQDNQPQHF. CDR3 bases: TGTGCCAGCAGTTTAAACAGGCAGGACAATCAGCCCCAGCATTTT. The J gene is TRBJ1-5, the V gene TRBV27; tentatively, D is TRBD1 (5 bases). Germline values: CDR1 MNHEY, CDR2 SMNVEV (reference sequence). The CDR3 is 15 amino acids. V lost 2 bases and J 3 bases, leaving 11 bases between the germline ends.

The gene calls are TRBV7-2 and TRBJ2-5; 12 bases line up with TRBD1. Trimming removed 2 bases from V and 5 bases from J; junction bases left unmatched: 6. Germline loops: CDR1 SGHTA, CDR2 FQGNSA. The CDR3 length is 16 residues. The CDR3 loop is CASSLWGTGGRETQYF. Written as DNA, the CDR3 is TGTGCCAGCAGCTTATGGGGGACAGGGGGCCGGGAGACCCAGTACTTC.

This chain uses TRBV7-6 with TRBJ1-2; 7 nucleotides align to TRBD1. Germline V gene sequence: CDR1 SGHVS, CDR2 FNYEAQ. Trimming at V came to 5 bases and at J to 0 bases, leaving 6 bases not matched to a gene. CDR3 length equals 15 residues. CDR3 residues: CASSNGQETNYGYTF. The CDR3, as DNA: TGTGCCAGCAGCAACGGACAGGAGACTAACTATGGCTACACCTTC.

This clonotype is medium-sized by share. J is TRBJ2-3 and V is TRBV6-5, with TRBD2 matching 8 bases. From germline, CDR1 is MNHEY and CDR2 SVGAGI. Trimming at V came to 7 bases and at J to 8 bases, leaving 14 bases not matched to a gene. The CDR3 is 15 residues long. CDR3 coding DNA: TGTGCCAGCACACGTACCGGGACTAGGGGTGGTACGCAGTATTTT. It encodes CASTRTGTRGGTQYF.

In this sample, this clonotype is medium-sized. The chain couples TRBV15 to TRBJ1-4, with 7 bases that match TRBD1. The CDR3 covers 17 residues. From germline, CDR1 is LNHNV and CDR2 YYDKDF (reference sequence). With 4 bases clipped from V and 10 bases from J, the junction kept 18 bases outside the gene matches. The CDR3 nucleotides read TGTGCCACCAGCAAACGAGACGGGACAGCCTCGCTGGGAAAACTGTTTTTT. It is translated as CATSKRDGTASLGKLFF. Variable domain in full (rest from reference TRBV15 and TRBJ1-4): DAMVIQNPRYQVTQFGKPVTLSCSQTLNHNVMYWYQQKSSQAPKLLFHYYDKDFNNEADTPDNFQSRRPNTSFCFLDIRSPGLGDTAMYLCATSKRDGTASLGKLFFGSGTQLSVL.

J is TRBJ2-7 and V is TRBV4-3; 11 bases align to TRBD2. J lost 2 bases, V lost 1 base, and 10 bases had no gene match. The CDR3 runs 18 residues. The germline gives CDR1 LGHNA, CDR2 YSLEER. The CDR3 coding sequence is TGCGCCAGCAGCCAAGTTGCCGAAGGACTAGCGGGTCCCTACGAGCAGTACTTC. Protein product: CASSQVAEGLAGPYEQYF.